This entry concerns a single TCR beta chain. What it recognizes is unknown. The 5'RACE method, run with constant-segment primers, produced TCR alpha and TCR beta cDNA libraries (carrying sample barcodes and UMIs). From the 5' RACE reads, TCRdb called clonotypes with MiXCR, one entry per CDR3 protein. The table has around 250,000 distinct CDR3 sequences, approximately 9% seen once. The CDR3 contains 16 residues. The V gene end was trimmed by 5 bases and the J gene end by 3 bases; junction bases not matched to a gene: 12. Per the germline V gene, CDR1 is SEHNR and CDR2 is FQNEAQ (reference sequence). This record belongs to a study of T-cell memory formation after mild COVID-19. Study details: TCR clusters were mostly confined to one donor each.

Regarding the study as a whole: Day 15 to 85 contracting clones showed balanced CD4/CD8; day 15 to 37 expanders favored CD4+. Chiefly within CM and EM were the contracting CD4+ clones; CD8+ ones were within EMRA.

Sequencing was carried out using PBMCs or a T cell subset sorted from them (not recorded which). The TCR was taken from a man aged 18 to 29 who had mild COVID-19 (a few samples of this study predate the infection). Cell type and time point are not known. This sequence joins TRBV7-9 and TRBJ2-7; TRBD1 matches 8 bases. The DNA of the CDR3 is TGTGCCAGCAGCCCAACCGGGACAGGATTAATCTACGAGCAGTACGTC. This sequence encodes CASSPTGTGLIYEQYV.